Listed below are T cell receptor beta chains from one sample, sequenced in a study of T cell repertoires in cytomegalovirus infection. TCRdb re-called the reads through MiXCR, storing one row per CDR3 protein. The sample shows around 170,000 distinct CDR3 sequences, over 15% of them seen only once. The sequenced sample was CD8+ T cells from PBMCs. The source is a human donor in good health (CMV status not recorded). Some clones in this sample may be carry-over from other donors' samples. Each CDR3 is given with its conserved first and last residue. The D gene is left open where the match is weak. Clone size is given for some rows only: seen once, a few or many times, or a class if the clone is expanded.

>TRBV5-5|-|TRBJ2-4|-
CASSSGTGKNSQYF
TGTGCCAGCAGCTCCGGGACGGGGAAAAACAGTCAGTACTTC
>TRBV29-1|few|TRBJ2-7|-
CSVAGDLYEQYF
TGCAGCGTTGCGGGGGACTTGTACGAGCAGTACTTC
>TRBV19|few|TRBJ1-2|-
CASSIGEDYGYTF
TGTGCCAGTAGTATAGGCGAGGACTATGGCTACACCTTC
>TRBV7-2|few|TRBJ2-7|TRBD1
CASSSSRQGFFYEQYF
TGTGCCAGCAGCTCCTCCAGACAGGGATTTTTCTACGAGCAGTACTTC
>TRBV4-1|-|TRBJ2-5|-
CASSPAGGETQYF
TGCGCCAGCAGCCCGGCGGGTGGAGAGACCCAGTACTTC
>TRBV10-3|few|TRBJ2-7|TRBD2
CAISGERERHEQYF
TGTGCCATCTCGGGTGAGCGGGAGCGGCACGAGCAGTACTTC
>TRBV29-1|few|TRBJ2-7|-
CSVELPTSSYEQYF
TGCAGCGTTGAACTGCCTACAAGCTCCTACGAGCAGTACTTC
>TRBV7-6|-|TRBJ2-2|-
CASSPRSKGSTGELFF
TGTGCCAGCAGCCCCCGGAGTAAGGGTTCAACCGGGGAGCTGTTTTTT
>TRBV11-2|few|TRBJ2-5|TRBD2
CASSFPGTSVLQETQYF
TGTGCCAGCAGCTTTCCCGGGACTAGCGTCCTCCAAGAGACCCAGTACTTC
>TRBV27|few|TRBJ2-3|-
CASSLSTRTDTQYF
TGTGCCAGCAGTTTATCGACCAGGACAGATACGCAGTATTTT
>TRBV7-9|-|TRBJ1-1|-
CASSRTGGGDTEAFF
TGTGCCAGCAGCCGCACGGGTGGAGGGGACACTGAAGCTTTCTTT
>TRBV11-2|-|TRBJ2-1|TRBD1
CASSHGTGFNEQFF
TGTGCCAGCAGCCATGGGACAGGGTTCAATGAGCAGTTCTTC
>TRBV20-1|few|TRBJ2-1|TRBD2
CSARGLSGGSEQFF
TGCAGTGCTAGAGGGCTATCCGGGGGGAGCGAGCAGTTCTTC
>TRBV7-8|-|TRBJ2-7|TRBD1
CASSLGTEVLYEQYF
TGTGCCAGCAGCCTCGGGACAGAGGTACTCTACGAGCAGTACTTC
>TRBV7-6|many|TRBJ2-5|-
CASSHDRETQYF
TGTGCCAGCAGCCACGACAGAGAGACCCAGTACTTC
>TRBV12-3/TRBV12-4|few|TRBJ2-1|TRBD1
CASSQRTGGSYNEQFF
TGTGCCAGCAGTCAAAGGACAGGGGGGTCCTACAATGAGCAGTTCTTC
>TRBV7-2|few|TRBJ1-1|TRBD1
CASSLHRDRGLNTEAFF
TGTGCCAGCAGCTTACATCGGGACAGGGGATTGAACACTGAAGCTTTCTTT
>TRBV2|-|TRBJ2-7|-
CASTSDSSYEQYF
TGTGCCAGCACTTCGGACAGCTCCTACGAGCAGTACTTC
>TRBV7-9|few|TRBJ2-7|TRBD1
CASSLRGQGNDEQYF
TGTGCCAGCAGCTTAAGGGGACAGGGTAACGACGAGCAGTACTTC
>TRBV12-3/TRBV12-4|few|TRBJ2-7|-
CASTIRGAYEQYF
TGTGCCAGCACCATCAGGGGAGCCTACGAGCAGTACTTC
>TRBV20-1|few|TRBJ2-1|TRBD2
CSAGGSSGTYNEQFF
TGCAGTGCTGGGGGATCTAGCGGGACCTACAATGAGCAGTTCTTC
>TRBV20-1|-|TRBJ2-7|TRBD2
CSARDLREDPYEQYF
TGCAGTGCTAGAGATCTCCGGGAGGACCCCTACGAGCAGTACTTC
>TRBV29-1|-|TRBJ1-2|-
CSVERGTSDYGYTF
TGCAGCGTTGAGCGGGGGACATCCGACTATGGCTACACCTTC
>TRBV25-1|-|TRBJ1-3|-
CASAGVRRSGNTIYF
TGTGCCAGCGCAGGGGTCCGCCGCTCTGGAAACACCATATATTTT
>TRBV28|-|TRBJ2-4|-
CASNKGVAKNIQYF
TGTGCCAGCAACAAGGGGGTAGCCAAAAACATTCAGTACTTC
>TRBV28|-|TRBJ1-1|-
CASIHPTGAFF
TGTGCCAGCATCCACCCCACCGGGGCTTTCTTT
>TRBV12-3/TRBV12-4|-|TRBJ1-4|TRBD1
CASSPGTELYEKLFF
TGTGCCAGCAGCCCAGGGACAGAGCTTTATGAAAAACTGTTTTTT
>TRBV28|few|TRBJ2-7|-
CASSLPSGMDEQYF
TGTGCCAGCAGTTTACCATCCGGGATGGATGAGCAGTACTTC
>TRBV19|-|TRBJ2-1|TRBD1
CASSIGAGGNNEQFF
TGTGCCAGTAGTATAGGGGCAGGGGGCAACAATGAGCAGTTCTTC
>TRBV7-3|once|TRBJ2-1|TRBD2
CASSHLRGGRIEQFF
TGTGCCAGCAGCCATCTGCGGGGCGGGAGGATTGAGCAGTTCTTC
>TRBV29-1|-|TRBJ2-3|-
CSVDGTSYTQYF
TGCAGCGTTGATGGGACATCCTATACGCAGTATTTT
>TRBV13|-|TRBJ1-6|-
CASSLAHGGLGASPLHF
TGTGCCAGCAGCTTAGCCCACGGGGGGCTAGGTGCTTCACCCCTCCACTTT
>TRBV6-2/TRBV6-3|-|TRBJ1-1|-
CASSFGGEAFF
TGTGCCAGCAGTTTCGGGGGTGAAGCTTTCTTT